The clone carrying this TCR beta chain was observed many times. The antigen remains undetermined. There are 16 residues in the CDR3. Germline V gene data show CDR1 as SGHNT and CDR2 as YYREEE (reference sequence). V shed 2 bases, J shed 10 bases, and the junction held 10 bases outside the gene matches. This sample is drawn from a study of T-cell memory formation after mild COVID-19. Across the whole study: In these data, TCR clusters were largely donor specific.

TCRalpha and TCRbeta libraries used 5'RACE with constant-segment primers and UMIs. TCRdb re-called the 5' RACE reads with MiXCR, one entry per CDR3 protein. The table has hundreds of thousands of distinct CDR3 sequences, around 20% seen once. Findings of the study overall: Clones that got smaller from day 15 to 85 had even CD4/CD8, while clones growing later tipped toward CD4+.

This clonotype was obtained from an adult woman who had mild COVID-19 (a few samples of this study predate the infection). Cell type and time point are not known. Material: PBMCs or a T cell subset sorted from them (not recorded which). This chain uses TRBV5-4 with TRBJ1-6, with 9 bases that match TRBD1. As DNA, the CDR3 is TGTGCCAGCAGCTTCGGAAACAGGGGGCTGCAATCACCCCTCCACTTT. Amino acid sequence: CASSFGNRGLQSPLHF.